These T cell receptor beta chains were read from a single sample in a study of identical twins. TCRdb recomputed calls from the 5' RACE reads with MiXCR, one row per CDR3 protein. The sample includes hundreds of thousands of distinct CDR3 sequences, approximately 13% seen only once; the top ten take approximately 7.6%. This same sample was also part of a study on yellow fever vaccine responses in identical twins.

The sequencing sample was made of CD8+ T cells sorted from blood. These receptors all come from a woman aged 18 to 35 in good health. The CDR3 runs from the conserved cysteine through the conserved F or W. A D gene is named only where the DNA matches it firmly. For some rows the clone size is stated as once, few or many, or as a class when expanded; others skip it.

>TRBJ2-2|-|-|TRBV27
TGTGCCAGCAGCTACGGCCCCGACGCAGGGCTGTTTTTT
CASSYGPDAGLFF
>TRBJ2-1|few|-|TRBV14
TGTGCCAGCAGCAGCCCAGGGGTCTACAATGAGCAGTTCTTC
CASSSPGVYNEQFF
>TRBJ2-1|few|-|TRBV2
TGTGCCAGCAGTGTTAGCGGCAACTCCTACAATGAGCAGTTCTTC
CASSVSGNSYNEQFF
>TRBJ2-1|-|TRBD2|TRBV10-3
TGTGCCATCAGTGAGTCGACTAGCGGGCTGAACAATGAGCAGTTCTTC
CAISESTSGLNNEQFF
>TRBJ2-1|-|TRBD2|TRBV7-8
TGTGCCAGCAGCTTAGCGCGGGGTACCGGGAGGGCGCCCTCCTACAATGAGCAGTTCTTC
CASSLARGTGRAPSYNEQFF
>TRBJ2-1|-|-|TRBV4-2
TGTGCCAGCAGCCTACTACTAGGAGAAGATGAGCAGTTCTTC
CASSLLLGEDEQFF
>TRBJ2-3|-|TRBD2|TRBV6-4
TGTGCCAGCAGTCACCTAGCGGGGGCGGGAGATACGCAGTATTTT
CASSHLAGAGDTQYF
>TRBJ2-1|-|-|TRBV24-1
TGTGCCACCAGTGACCGGACCAGCATCCTTTACAATGAGCAGTTCTTC
CATSDRTSILYNEQFF
>TRBJ2-5|-|TRBD1|TRBV27
TGTGCCAGCAGTTTATCGACAGGGATAGAGACCCAGTACTTC
CASSLSTGIETQYF
>TRBJ2-1|-|TRBD2|TRBV6-1
TGTGCCAGCCTACATAGCGGGATAGGCTACAATGAGCAGTTCTTC
CASLHSGIGYNEQFF
>TRBJ1-1|few|TRBD1|TRBV9
TGTGCCAGCAGCATTGGGACAGTTAACACTGAAGCTTTCTTT
CASSIGTVNTEAFF
>TRBJ1-1|many|TRBD1|TRBV20-1
TGCAGTGCTACCCTAGGGACAGGGGCCCTGAACACTGAAGCTTTCTTT
CSATLGTGALNTEAFF
>TRBJ1-1|many|-|TRBV4-1
TGCGCCAGCAGCCAACACCTAGGGAACACTGAAGCTTTCTTT
CASSQHLGNTEAFF
>TRBJ1-6|-|TRBD1|TRBV28
TGTGCCAGCAGCCCCACCGGGGGACAGCATAATTCACCCCTCCACTTT
CASSPTGGQHNSPLHF
>TRBJ2-5|-|-|TRBV7-2
TGTGCCAGCAGCTTCCCATGGGACGGCCAAGAGACCCAGTACTTC
CASSFPWDGQETQYF
>TRBJ1-1|few|-|TRBV6-1
TGTGCCAGCAGGCCCCGGGACCCGAACACTGAAGCTTTCTTT
CASRPRDPNTEAFF
>TRBJ2-2|few|TRBD2|TRBV27
TGTGCCAGCAGTTTATACCCTAGCGGGACCGGGGAGCTGTTTTTT
CASSLYPSGTGELFF
>TRBJ2-2|few|TRBD2|TRBV27
TGTGCCAGCAGTTTTGGGGGGGGGGTTACCGGGGAGCTGTTTTTT
CASSFGGGVTGELFF
>TRBJ2-1|few|TRBD2|TRBV5-6
TGTGCCAGCAGCGCGGGACTAGCGCCGGGGAATGAGCAGTTCTTC
CASSAGLAPGNEQFF
>TRBJ2-1|-|-|TRBV19
TGTGCCAGTAGTATTCAGGGGTGGAATGAGCAGTTCTTC
CASSIQGWNEQFF
>TRBJ2-3|many|TRBD2|TRBV4-1
TGCGCCAGCAGCCAAGAGGGGAGGGTTGGAGATACGCAGTATTTT
CASSQEGRVGDTQYF
>TRBJ1-5|-|-|TRBV24-1
TGTGCCACCAGTGATTTCGCCAATCAGCCCCAGCATTTT
CATSDFANQPQHF
>TRBJ2-7|few|TRBD2|TRBV12-3/TRBV12-4
TGTGCCAGCAGTTTTGCAGCGGGAGGGAGCGAGCAGTACTTC
CASSFAAGGSEQYF
>TRBJ2-3|few|TRBD2|TRBV4-2
TGTGCCAGCAGCCGGGCTAGCGGGGACCCCACAGATACGCAGTATTTT
CASSRASGDPTDTQYF
>TRBJ1-1|few|TRBD1|TRBV9
TGTGCCAGCAGCGGGGACAGGGGTTGGACTGAAGCTTTCTTT
CASSGDRGWTEAFF
>TRBJ2-2|-|-|TRBV12-3/TRBV12-4
TGTGCCAGCAGTTTAGAAGCCACCGGGGAGCTGTTTTTT
CASSLEATGELFF
>TRBJ1-1|-|-|TRBV20-1
TGCAGTGCTAGAGATTACAGTGACAAATACAATGAAGCTTTCTTT
CSARDYSDKYNEAFF
>TRBJ2-1|-|TRBD2|TRBV27
TGTGCCAGCAGTACAATCGGGACTAGCGGGAGAAATGAGCAGTTCTTC
CASSTIGTSGRNEQFF
>TRBJ1-4|-|-|TRBV2
TGTGCCAGCATTAAGGACCAAGGCTTAACTAATGAAAAACTGTTTTTT
CASIKDQGLTNEKLFF
>TRBJ2-6|-|TRBD2|TRBV7-9
TGTGCCAAAGCTGGGGGGGTACCTGGGGCCAACGTCCTGACTTTC
CAKAGGVPGANVLTF
>TRBJ2-1|-|TRBD2|TRBV7-2
TGTGCCAGCAGCACGAGGACTAGCGGGGTAAATGAGCAGTTCTTC
CASSTRTSGVNEQFF
>TRBJ2-5|-|TRBD2|TRBV29-1
TGCAGCGTTGTAGCGGTGAGATACGGGATAGCGGGGACCCAAGAGACCCAGTACTTC
CSVVAVRYGIAGTQETQYF
>TRBJ2-2|-|-|TRBV27
TGTGCCAGCAGTCAGGGGTACGCCGGGGAGCTGTTTTTT
CASSQGYAGELFF
>TRBJ2-3|-|TRBD2|TRBV9
TGTGCCAGCAGCGGGCTAGCGGGGGGTACAGATACGCAGTATTTT
CASSGLAGGTDTQYF
>TRBJ2-5|many|-|TRBV7-9
TGTGCCAGCAGCTTAGGGGGGGGGCGAGAGACCCAGTACTTC
CASSLGGGRETQYF
>TRBJ2-1|few|TRBD2|TRBV3-1
TGTGCCAGCAGCCCGGCCCCTAGCGGAGCCTACAATGAGCAGTTCTTC
CASSPAPSGAYNEQFF
>TRBJ2-2|few|TRBD2|TRBV20-1
TGCAGTGCTAGACAGACTAGCGGGAGGGCCCCCGGGGAGCTGTTTTTT
CSARQTSGRAPGELFF
>TRBJ2-2|few|-|TRBV4-2
TGTGCCAGCAGCCAAGATCCGGACAGTTACACCGGGGAGCTGTTTTTT
CASSQDPDSYTGELFF
>TRBJ2-5|many|-|TRBV27
TGTGCCAGCAGTTTATCGTTAGGGGATGGGACCCAGTACTTC
CASSLSLGDGTQYF
>TRBJ2-5|few|-|TRBV7-9
TGTGCCAGCAGCTTAGCGCCACCGGGGCCTCAAGAGACCCAGTACTTC
CASSLAPPGPQETQYF
>TRBJ2-1|-|TRBD1|TRBV12-3/TRBV12-4
TGTGCCAGCAGTCCAGGACAGGAGAAGTTCTTC
CASSPGQEKFF
>TRBJ2-1|many|TRBD2|TRBV10-3
TGTGCCATCGGGGCTAGCGGGTCCTACAATGAGCAGTTCTTC
CAIGASGSYNEQFF
>TRBJ2-5|-|-|TRBV9
TGTGCCAGCAGCGTGGAGGGGGAGACCCAGTACTTC
CASSVEGETQYF
>TRBJ2-3|-|-|TRBV5-1
TGCGCCAGCAGCTACCTGGGCCCAGATACGCAGTATTTT
CASSYLGPDTQYF
>TRBJ1-1|-|-|TRBV7-8
TGTGCCAGCAGCCCACCGACCCGGACAGACACTGAAGCTTTCTTT
CASSPPTRTDTEAFF
>TRBJ1-4|few|-|TRBV6-1
TGTGCCAGCAGCCCCCGGGGGTCTAATGAAAAACTGTTTTTT
CASSPRGSNEKLFF
>TRBJ2-7|few|TRBD1|TRBV7-6
TGTGCCAGCAGCGGGACAGGGCCCTACGAGCAGTACTTC
CASSGTGPYEQYF
>TRBJ1-1|-|TRBD1|TRBV5-1
TGCGCCAGCAGCCAGGGACAGGGGGCGCGGGGCACTGAAGCTTTCTTT
CASSQGQGARGTEAFF